This record looks at one TCR beta chain sequence and its context. Its antigen is undetermined. This specimen comes from a study of T cells in Graves' hyperthyroidism and ophthalmopathy. General study points: Progression to ophthalmopathy was predicted a median of roughly 6.6 months early.

This CDR3 has 12 residues. Trimming shortened V by 9 bases and J by 3 bases, and 11 bases separated the two germline ends. Germline CDR1 is MGHDK and CDR2 is SYGVNS. Stability of Graves' hyperthyroidism was defined as absent ophthalmopathy progression within 18 months. Exclusions: uncontrolled infection, other autoimmune disease, pregnancy, lactation. Authors of the study amplified TCR beta CDR3 regions from RNA transcripts. The study used the HTBI primer set for a first-round RT-PCR of the TCR CDR3. TCRdb re-called the multiplex PCR reads through MiXCR, storing one row per CDR3 protein. The repertoire holds hundreds of thousands of distinct CDR3 sequences, with 35% to 45% as singletons.

Specimen: blood. The chain uses TRBV25-1 and TRBJ1-1; perhaps TRBD1 as D (5 bases). The TCR comes from a man aged 18 to 30 with Graves' hyperthyroidism. The CDR3 bases are TGTGCCAGTTTCGGGGCCGACACTGAAGCTTTCTTT. Translated, it gives CASFGADTEAFF. Supplemented by reference TRBV25-1 and TRBJ1-1, the full variable domain reads EADIYQTPRYLVIGTGKKITLECSQTMGHDKMYWYQQDPGMELHLIHYSYGVNSTEKGDLSSESTVSRIRTEHFPLTLESARPSHTSQYLCASFGADTEAFFGQGTRLTVV.